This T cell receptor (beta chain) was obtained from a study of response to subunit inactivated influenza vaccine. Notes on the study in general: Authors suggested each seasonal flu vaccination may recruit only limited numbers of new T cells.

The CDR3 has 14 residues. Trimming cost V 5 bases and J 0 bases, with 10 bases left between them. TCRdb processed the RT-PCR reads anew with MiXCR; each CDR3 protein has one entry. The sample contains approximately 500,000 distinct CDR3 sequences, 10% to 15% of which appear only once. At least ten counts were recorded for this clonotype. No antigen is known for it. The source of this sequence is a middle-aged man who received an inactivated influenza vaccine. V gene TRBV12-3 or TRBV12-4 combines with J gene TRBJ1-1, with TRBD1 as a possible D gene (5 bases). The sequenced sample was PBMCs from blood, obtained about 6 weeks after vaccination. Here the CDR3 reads CASSIGHMNTEAFF. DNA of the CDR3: TGTGCCAGCAGTATAGGACACATGAACACTGAAGCTTTCTTT.